These 21 T cell receptor beta chains share one sample of origin, sequenced in a study of monozygotic twins with inflammatory bowel disease. TCRdb reanalyzed the 5' RACE reads, giving one entry per CDR3 protein sequence and no DNA. Its table records roughly 150,000 distinct CDR3 sequences. What was sequenced was blood. The source is a human donor with ulcerative colitis or Crohn's disease, or a healthy co-twin of an affected twin (not recorded which).

The chain links TRBV5-1 to TRBJ2-3; TCRdb outputs TRBD2, but without DNA this stays unchecked. Germline CDR1 SGHRS, CDR2 YFSETQ. The CDR3 covers 14 residues. CDR3: CASSPGLGTDTQYF.

The chain joins TRBV5-4 to TRBJ2-5; no DNA is available, so the TRBD2 call from TCRdb remains unchecked. Germline V lookup: CDR1 SGHNT, CDR2 YYREEE (reference sequence). The CDR3 covers 15 residues. The CDR3: CASSPGLAGKETQYF.

This chain connects TRBV20-1 to TRBJ1-1; there is no DNA to check the TCRdb D call of TRBD1. Germline V gene lookup returns CDR1 DFQATT and CDR2 SNEGSKA (reference sequence). The CDR3 sequence is 17 residues long. The CDR3: CSAIPGGKGARDTEAFF.

V is TRBV3-1 and J is TRBJ1-1; TCRdb indicates TRBD1, and absent DNA this call remains unverified. The CDR3 loop spans 14 amino acids. From germline, CDR1 is LGHDT and CDR2 YNNKEL (reference sequence). Here the CDR3 reads CASSPGQGGTEAFF.

The V and J genes are TRBV12-3 or TRBV12-4 and TRBJ1-6. The CDR3 runs 14 residues. This chain's CDR3 is CASSFGRYNSPLHF.

The chain carries TRBV20-1 and TRBJ2-1; with no DNA, the TCRdb D assignment of TRBD2 cannot be verified. This CDR3 has 13 amino acids. Germline V gene lookup returns CDR1 DFQATT and CDR2 SNEGSKA (reference sequence). This CDR3 reads CSATRPRYNEQFF.

The chain is built from TRBV19 and TRBJ2-2. Looked up from germline, CDR1 is LNHDA and CDR2 is SQIVND (reference sequence). This CDR3 is built from 15 residues. The chain's CDR3 is CASTPQSANTGELFF.

The rearrangement uses TRBV18 and TRBJ1-1; TCRdb's assignment of TRBD1 cannot be checked, as there is no DNA. This CDR3 comprises 14 residues. Germline V gene lookup returns CDR1 KGHSH and CDR2 LQKENI. The CDR3 region is CASSQTGMNTEAFF.

The chain links TRBV7-8 to TRBJ2-7; TCRdb reports TRBD1, a call that lacks DNA to check it against. The germline V gene encodes CDR1 SGHVS and CDR2 FQNEAQ. The CDR3 has 15 residues. The CDR3 region is CASSYTPGPQYEQYF. The full variable domain, rest sourced from reference TRBV7-8 and TRBJ2-7, is GAGVSQSPRYKVAKRGQDVALRCDPISGHVSLFWYQQALGQGPEFLTYFQNEAQLDKSGLPSDRFFAERPEGSVSTLKIQRTQQEDSAVYLCASSYTPGPQYEQYFGPGTRLTVT.

The chain couples TRBV6-2 or TRBV6-3 to TRBJ2-7; the D call from TCRdb, TRBD2, cannot be confirmed without DNA. The CDR3 has 17 amino acids. Germline CDR1 reads MNHEY; CDR2 reads SVGEGT. CDR3 sequence: CASSFGTSGSLAYEQYF.

The rearrangement uses TRBV10-3 and TRBJ2-3; as DNA is missing, the TRBD2 call by TCRdb cannot be tested. The CDR3 length is 12 residues. Germline lookup yields CDR1 ENHRY and CDR2 SYGVKD. CDR3 protein: CATTTDTDTQYF.

The CDR3 region is CASSSVVRTASTTDTQYF. This chain connects TRBV6-2 or TRBV6-3 to TRBJ2-3; TCRdb reports TRBD2, a call that lacks DNA to check it against. Per the germline V gene, CDR1 is MNHEY and CDR2 is SVGEGT. This CDR3 is 18 amino acids long.

The rearrangement links TRBV20-1 to TRBJ2-7; TCRdb gives TRBD1 as the D gene, but with no DNA this cannot be confirmed. Germline CDR1 reads DFQATT; CDR2 reads SNEGSKA (reference sequence). This CDR3 has 14 amino acids. The chain's CDR3 is CSARPDSGLYEQYF.

The chain's CDR3 is CAISEEGNTIYF. The chain joins TRBV10-3 to TRBJ1-3. Germline V CDR1 and CDR2: ENHRY, SYGVKD. The CDR3 has 12 residues.

The chain employs TRBV19 and TRBJ1-5; TCRdb reports TRBD1, a call that lacks DNA to check it against. The CDR3 spans 17 residues. Germline V gene data show CDR1 as LNHDA and CDR2 as SQIVND (reference sequence). The CDR3 sequence is CASTILPGHESDQPQHF.

V and J are TRBV18 and TRBJ2-1; the D call from TCRdb, TRBD1, cannot be confirmed without DNA. Germline CDR1 reads KGHSH; CDR2 reads LQKENI. The CDR3 is made up of 16 amino acids. The CDR3 region is CASLPVLWTGQNEQFF.

The chain joins TRBV20-1 to TRBJ1-1; the D call of TRBD1 rests on TCRdb alone, since no DNA is present to check it. From germline, CDR1 is DFQATT and CDR2 SNEGSKA (reference sequence). The CDR3 has 12 amino acids. The CDR3 loop reads CSARTGNTEAFF.

The chain recombines TRBV28 with TRBJ2-1; TCRdb names TRBD2, which stays unverified in the absence of DNA. The germline CDR1 and CDR2 sequences are MDHEN and SYDVKM. The CDR3 is 17 residues long. The chain's CDR3 is CASNSGTSGRTYNEQFF.

This chain connects TRBV7-2 to TRBJ1-5. Germline-derived CDR1 and CDR2 are SGHTA and FQGNSA. CDR3 size: 14 residues. CDR3 region: CASSLLVGNQPQHF.

The rearrangement uses TRBV6-2 or TRBV6-3 and TRBJ1-4. CDR1 and CDR2 (germline): MNHEY, SVGEGT. This CDR3 region has 11 residues. CDR3 amino acids: CASRLNEKLFF.

The chain carries TRBV12-3 or TRBV12-4 and TRBJ2-1; the D gene TCRdb calls, TRBD2, cannot be checked with no DNA. CDR3 size: 16 residues. This CDR3 is CASSSVGLANYNEQFF.